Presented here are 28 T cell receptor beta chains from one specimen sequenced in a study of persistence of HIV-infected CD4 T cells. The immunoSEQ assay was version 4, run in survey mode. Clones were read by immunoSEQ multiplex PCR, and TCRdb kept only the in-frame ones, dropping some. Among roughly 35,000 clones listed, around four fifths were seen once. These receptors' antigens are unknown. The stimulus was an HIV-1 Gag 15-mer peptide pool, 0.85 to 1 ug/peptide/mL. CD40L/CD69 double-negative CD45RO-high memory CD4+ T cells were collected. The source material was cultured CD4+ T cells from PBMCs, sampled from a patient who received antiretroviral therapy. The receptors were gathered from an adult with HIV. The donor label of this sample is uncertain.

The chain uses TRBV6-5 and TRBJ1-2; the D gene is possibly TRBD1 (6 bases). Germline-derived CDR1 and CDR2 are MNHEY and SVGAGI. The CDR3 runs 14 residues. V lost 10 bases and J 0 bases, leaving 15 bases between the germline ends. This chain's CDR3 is CATYQGTANYGYTF. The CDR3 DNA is TGTGCCACCTACCAGGGGACGGCTAACTATGGCTACACCTTC.

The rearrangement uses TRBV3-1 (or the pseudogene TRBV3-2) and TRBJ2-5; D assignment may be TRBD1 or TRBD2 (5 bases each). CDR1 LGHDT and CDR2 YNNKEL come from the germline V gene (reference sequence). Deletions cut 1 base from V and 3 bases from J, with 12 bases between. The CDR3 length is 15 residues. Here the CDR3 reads CASSQAGPGKETQYF. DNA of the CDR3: TGTGCCAGCAGCCAAGCGGGACCGGGTAAAGAGACCCAGTACTTC.

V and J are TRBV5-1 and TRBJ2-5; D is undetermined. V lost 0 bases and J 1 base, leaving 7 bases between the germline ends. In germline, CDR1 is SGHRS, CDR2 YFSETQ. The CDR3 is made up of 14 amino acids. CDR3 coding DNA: TGCGCCAGCAGCTTGGACGTGCCCCAAGAGACCCAGTACTTC. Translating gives CASSLDVPQETQYF.

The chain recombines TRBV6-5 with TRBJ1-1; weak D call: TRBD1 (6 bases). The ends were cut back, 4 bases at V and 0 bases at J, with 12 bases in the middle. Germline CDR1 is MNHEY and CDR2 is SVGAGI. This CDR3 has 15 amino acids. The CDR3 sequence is CASSSPPGVNTEAFF. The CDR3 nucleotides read TGTGCCAGCAGTTCCCCCCCAGGGGTGAACACTGAAGCTTTCTTT.

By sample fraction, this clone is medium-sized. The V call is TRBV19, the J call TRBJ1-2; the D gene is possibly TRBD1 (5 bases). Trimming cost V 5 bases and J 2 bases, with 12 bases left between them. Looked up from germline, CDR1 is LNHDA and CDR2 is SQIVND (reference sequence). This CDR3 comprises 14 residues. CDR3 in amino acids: CASSVGTENYGYTF. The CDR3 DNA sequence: TGTGCCAGTAGTGTTGGGACGGAGAACTATGGCTACACCTTC.

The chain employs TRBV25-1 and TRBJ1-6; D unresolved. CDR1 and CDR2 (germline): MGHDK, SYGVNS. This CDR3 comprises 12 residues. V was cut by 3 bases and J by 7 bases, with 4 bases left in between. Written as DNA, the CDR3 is TGTGCCAGCAGTGAGAGCAATTCACCCCTCCACTTT. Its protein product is CASSESNSPLHF.

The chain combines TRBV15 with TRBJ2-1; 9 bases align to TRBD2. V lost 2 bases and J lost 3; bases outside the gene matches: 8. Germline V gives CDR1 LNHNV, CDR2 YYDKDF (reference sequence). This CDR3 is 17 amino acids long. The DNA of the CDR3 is TGTGCCACCAGCAGATCGAGCGGGGGGTCCCTCTACAATGAGCAGTTCTTC. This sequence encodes CATSRSSGGSLYNEQFF.

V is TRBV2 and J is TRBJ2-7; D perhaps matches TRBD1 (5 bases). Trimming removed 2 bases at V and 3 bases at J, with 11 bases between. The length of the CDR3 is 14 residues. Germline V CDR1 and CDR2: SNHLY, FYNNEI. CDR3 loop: CASSETQGVYEQYF. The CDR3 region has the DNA TGTGCCAGCAGTGAAACCCAGGGTGTCTACGAGCAGTACTTC.

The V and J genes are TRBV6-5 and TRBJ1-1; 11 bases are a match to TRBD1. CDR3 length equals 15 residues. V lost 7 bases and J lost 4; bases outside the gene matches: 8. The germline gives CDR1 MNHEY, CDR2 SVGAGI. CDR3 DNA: TGTGCCAGCACCCGGACCGGGACAGGGGGCACTGAAGCTTTCTTT. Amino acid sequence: CASTRTGTGGTEAFF.

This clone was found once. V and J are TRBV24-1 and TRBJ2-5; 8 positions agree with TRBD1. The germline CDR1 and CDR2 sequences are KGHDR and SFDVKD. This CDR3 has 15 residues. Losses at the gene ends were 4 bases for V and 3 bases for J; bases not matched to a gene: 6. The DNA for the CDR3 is TGTGCCACCAGTGACCCCGGACAGGGCAAAGAGACCCAGTACTTC. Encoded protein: CATSDPGQGKETQYF.

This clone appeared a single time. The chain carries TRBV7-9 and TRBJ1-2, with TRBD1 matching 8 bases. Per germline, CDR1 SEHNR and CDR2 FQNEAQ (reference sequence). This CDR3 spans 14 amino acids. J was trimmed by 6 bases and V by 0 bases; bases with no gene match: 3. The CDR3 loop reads CASSLAWTGNGYTF. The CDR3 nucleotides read TGTGCCAGCAGCTTAGCGTGGACAGGGAATGGCTACACCTTC.

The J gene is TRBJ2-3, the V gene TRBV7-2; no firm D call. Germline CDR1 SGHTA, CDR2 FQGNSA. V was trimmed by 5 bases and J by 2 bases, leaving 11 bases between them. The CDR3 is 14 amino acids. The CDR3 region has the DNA TGTGCCAGCAGCCCCCGACTCGCCACAGATACGCAGTATTTT. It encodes CASSPRLATDTQYF. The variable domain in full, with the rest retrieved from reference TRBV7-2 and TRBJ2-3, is GAGVSQSPSNKVTEKGKDVELRCDPISGHTALYWYRQSLGQGLEFLIYFQGNSAPDKSGLPSDRFSAERTGGSVSTLTIQRTQQEDSAVYLCASSPRLATDTQYFGPGTRLTVL.

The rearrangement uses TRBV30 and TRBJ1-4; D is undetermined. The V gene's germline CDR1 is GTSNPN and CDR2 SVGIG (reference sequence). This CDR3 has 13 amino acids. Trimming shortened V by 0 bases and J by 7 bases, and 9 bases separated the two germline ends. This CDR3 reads CAWSVQGSEKLFF. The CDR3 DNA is TGTGCCTGGAGTGTACAAGGTTCTGAAAAACTGTTTTTT.

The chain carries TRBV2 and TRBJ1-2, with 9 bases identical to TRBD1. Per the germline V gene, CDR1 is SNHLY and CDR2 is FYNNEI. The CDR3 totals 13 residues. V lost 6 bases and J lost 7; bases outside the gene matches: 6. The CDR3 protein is CASRTGTGSGYTF. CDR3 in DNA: TGTGCCAGCAGAACCGGGACAGGGTCTGGCTACACCTTC.

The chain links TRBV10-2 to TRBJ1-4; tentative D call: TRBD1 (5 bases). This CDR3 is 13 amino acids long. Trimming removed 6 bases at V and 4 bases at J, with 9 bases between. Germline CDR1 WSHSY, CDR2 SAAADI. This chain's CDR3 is CASRPGSNEKLFF. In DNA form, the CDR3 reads TGCGCCAGCAGGCCAGGGAGTAATGAAAAACTGTTTTTT.

CDR3 region: CASSLGPGYEQYV. The CDR3 nucleotides are TGTGCCAGCAGCTTAGGACCGGGGTACGAGCAGTACGTC. V and J are TRBV7-8 and TRBJ2-7, with D perhaps matching TRBD2 (5 bases). Germline values: CDR1 SGHVS, CDR2 FQNEAQ. Trimming pared 1 base from V and 4 bases from J, leaving 8 bases between. This CDR3 comprises 13 residues.

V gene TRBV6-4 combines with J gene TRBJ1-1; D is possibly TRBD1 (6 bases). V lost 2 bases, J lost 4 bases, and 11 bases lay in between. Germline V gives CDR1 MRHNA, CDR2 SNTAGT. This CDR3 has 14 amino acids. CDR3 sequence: CASSDGNRATEAFF. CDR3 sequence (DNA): TGTGCCAGCAGTGACGGTAACAGGGCCACTGAAGCTTTCTTT.

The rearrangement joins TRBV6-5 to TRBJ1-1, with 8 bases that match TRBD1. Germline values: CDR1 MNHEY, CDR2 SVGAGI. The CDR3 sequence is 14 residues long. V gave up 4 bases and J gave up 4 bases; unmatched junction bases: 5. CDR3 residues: CASSLQGEGTEAFF. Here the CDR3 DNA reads TGTGCCAGCAGTTTACAGGGGGAAGGCACTGAAGCTTTCTTT.

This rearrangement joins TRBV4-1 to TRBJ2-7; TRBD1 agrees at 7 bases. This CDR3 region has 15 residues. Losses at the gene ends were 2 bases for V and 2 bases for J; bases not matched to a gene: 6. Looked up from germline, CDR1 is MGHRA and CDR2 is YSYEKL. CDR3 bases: TGCGCCAGCAGCCAAAACCGGGACAGCCCCTACGAGCAGTACTTC. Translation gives CASSQNRDSPYEQYF.

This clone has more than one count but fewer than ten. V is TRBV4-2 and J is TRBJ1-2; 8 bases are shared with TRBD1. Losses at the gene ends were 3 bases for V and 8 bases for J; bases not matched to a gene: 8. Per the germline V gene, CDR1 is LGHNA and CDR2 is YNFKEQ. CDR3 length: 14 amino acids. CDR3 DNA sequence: TGTGCCAGCAGCCAGTCGGACAGGGCGGTCGGCTACACCTTC. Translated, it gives CASSQSDRAVGYTF.

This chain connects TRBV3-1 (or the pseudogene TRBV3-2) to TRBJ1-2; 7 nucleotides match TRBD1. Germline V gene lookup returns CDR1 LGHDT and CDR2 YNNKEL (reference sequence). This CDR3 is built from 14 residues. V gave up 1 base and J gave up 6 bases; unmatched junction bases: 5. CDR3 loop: CASSQGLQGNGYTF. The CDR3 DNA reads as TGTGCCAGCAGCCAAGGGTTACAGGGGAATGGCTACACCTTC.

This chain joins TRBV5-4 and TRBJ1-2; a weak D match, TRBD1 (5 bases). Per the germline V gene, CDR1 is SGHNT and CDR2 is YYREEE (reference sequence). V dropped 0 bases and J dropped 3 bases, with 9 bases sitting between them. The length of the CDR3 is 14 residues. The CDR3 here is CASSLVVGDYGYTF. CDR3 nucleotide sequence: TGTGCCAGCAGCTTGGTGGTAGGGGACTATGGCTACACCTTC.

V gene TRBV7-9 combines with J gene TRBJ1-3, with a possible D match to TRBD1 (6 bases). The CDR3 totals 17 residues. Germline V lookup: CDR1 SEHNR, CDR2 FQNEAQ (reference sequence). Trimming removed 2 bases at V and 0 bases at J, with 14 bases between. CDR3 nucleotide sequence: TGTGCCAGCAGCTTAAGGGGGGACTTCGCCTCTGGAAACACCATATATTTT. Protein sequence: CASSLRGDFASGNTIYF. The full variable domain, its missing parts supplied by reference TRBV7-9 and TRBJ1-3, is DTGVSQNPRHKITKRGQNVTFRCDPISEHNRLYWYRQTLGQGPEFLTYFQNEAQLEKSRLLSDRFSAERPKGSFSTLEIQRTEQGDSAMYLCASSLRGDFASGNTIYFGEGSWLTVV.

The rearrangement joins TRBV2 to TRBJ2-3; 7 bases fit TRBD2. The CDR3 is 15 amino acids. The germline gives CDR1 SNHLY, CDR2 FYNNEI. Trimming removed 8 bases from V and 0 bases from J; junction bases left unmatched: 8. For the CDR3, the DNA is TGTGCCAGCCGACTGAGCGGGACCAGCACAGATACGCAGTATTTT. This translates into CASRLSGTSTDTQYF.

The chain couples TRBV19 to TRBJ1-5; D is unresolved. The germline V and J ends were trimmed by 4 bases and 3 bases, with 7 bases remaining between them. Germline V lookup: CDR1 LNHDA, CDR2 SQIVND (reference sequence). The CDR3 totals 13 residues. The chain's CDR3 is CASSNGLNQPQHF. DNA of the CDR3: TGTGCCAGTAGTAACGGGCTCAATCAGCCCCAGCATTTT.

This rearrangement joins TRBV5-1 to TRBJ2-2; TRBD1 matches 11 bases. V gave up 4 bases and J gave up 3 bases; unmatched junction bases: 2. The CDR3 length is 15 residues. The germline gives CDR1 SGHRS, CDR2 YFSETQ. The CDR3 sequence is CASSPGQGDTGELFF. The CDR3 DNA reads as TGCGCCAGCAGCCCGGGACAGGGGGACACCGGGGAGCTGTTTTTT.

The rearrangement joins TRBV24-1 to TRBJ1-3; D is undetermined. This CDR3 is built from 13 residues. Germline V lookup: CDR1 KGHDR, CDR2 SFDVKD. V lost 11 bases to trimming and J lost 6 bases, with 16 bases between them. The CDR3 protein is CASRTCDLNTIYF. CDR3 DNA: TGTGCCAGCAGGACTTGCGATCTAAACACCATATATTTT.

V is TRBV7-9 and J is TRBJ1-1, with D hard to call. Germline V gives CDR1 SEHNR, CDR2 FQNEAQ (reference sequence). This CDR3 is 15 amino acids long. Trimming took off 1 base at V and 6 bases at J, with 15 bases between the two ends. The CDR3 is CASSLGSASGAEAFF. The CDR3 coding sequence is TGTGCCAGCAGCTTAGGGTCGGCCTCCGGCGCTGAAGCTTTCTTT.